This T cell receptor (beta chain) was sequenced during a study of T cell responses to AZD1222 COVID-19 vaccine. Points from the study as a whole: Donors were largely white British and mainly female; clonal diversity was possibly underestimated. Among AZD1222 vaccinees, only six or seven were seropositive at baseline.

Produced via immunoSEQ multiplex PCR; TCRdb's table is partial and in-frame only. The table has 150,000 to 200,000 clones, roughly 92% seen once. V lost 3 bases and J lost 7, with 12 bases in between. The germline V gene has CDR1 WSHSY and CDR2 SAAADI. This CDR3 is built from 14 residues. In this sample, this clone turned up once. The antigen remains undetermined. The TCR comes from an adult who received the AZD1222 COVID-19 vaccine. This material consisted of peripheral blood, taken 28 days after the second AZD1222 dose. V usage is TRBV10-2 and J usage is TRBJ1-4; no clear D gene. CDR3 nucleotide sequence: TGCGCCAGCAGTGATTGGGAGGGTTCTGAAAAACTGTTTTTT. It yields the protein CASSDWEGSEKLFF.